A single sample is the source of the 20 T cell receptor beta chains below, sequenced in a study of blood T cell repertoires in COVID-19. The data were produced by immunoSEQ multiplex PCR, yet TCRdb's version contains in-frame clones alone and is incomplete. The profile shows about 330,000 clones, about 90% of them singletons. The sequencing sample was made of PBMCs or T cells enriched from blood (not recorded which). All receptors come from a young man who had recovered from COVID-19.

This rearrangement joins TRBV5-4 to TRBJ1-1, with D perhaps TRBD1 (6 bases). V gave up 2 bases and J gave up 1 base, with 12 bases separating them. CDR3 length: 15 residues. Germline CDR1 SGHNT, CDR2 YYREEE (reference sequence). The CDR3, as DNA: TGTGCCAGCAGCTTTCCCTGGGGGCGGAACACTGAAGCTTTCTTT. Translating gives CASSFPWGRNTEAFF.

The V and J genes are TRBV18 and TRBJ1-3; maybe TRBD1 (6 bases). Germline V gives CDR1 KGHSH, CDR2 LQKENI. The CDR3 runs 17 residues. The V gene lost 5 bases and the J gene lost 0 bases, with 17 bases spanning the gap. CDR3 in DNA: TGTGCCAGCTCATCACGGACAGATTCCCTCTCTGGAAACACCATATATTTT. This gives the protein CASSSRTDSLSGNTIYF.

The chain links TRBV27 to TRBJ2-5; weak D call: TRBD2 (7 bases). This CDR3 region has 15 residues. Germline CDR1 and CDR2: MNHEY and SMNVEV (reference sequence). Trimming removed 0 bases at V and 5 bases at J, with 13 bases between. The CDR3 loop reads CASSLSGGPGETQYF. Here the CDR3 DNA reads TGTGCCAGCAGTTTATCGGGGGGGCCGGGGGAGACCCAGTACTTC.

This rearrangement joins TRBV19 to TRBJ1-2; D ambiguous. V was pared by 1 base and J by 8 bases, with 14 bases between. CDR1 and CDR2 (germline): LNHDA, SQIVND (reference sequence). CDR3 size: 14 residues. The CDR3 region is CASSIGSFGGGYTF. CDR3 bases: TGTGCCAGTAGTATAGGCAGTTTCGGAGGAGGCTACACCTTC.

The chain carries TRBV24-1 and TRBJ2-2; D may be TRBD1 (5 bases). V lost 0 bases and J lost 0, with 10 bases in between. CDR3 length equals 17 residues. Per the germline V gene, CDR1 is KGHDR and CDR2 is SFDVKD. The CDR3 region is CATSDLRRTSNTGELFF. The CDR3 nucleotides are TGTGCCACCAGTGATTTGCGGCGGACATCGAACACCGGGGAGCTGTTTTTT.

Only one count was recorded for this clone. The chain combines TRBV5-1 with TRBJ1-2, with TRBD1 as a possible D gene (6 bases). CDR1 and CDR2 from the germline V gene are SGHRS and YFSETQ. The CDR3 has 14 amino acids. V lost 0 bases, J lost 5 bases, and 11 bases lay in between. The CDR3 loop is CASSLGRGQYGYTF. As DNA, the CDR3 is TGCGCCAGCAGCTTGGGCAGGGGACAATATGGCTACACCTTC.

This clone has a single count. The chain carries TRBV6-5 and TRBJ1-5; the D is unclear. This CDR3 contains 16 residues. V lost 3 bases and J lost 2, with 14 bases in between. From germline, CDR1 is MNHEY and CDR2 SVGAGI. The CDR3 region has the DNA TGTGCCAGCAGTTATGGCGGGATCGGTCGCAATCAGCCCCAGCATTTT. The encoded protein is CASSYGGIGRNQPQHF.

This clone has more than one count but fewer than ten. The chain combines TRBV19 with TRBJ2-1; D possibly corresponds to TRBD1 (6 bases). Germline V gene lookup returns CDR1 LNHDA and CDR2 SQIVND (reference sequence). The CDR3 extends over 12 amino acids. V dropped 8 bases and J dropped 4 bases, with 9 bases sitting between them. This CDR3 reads CASGQSYNEQFF. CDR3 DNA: TGTGCCAGTGGACAGTCTTACAATGAGCAGTTCTTC. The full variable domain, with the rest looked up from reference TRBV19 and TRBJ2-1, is DGGITQSPKYLFRKEGQNVTLSCEQNLNHDAMYWYRQDPGQGLRLIYYSQIVNDFQKGDIAEGYSVSREKKESFPLTVTSAQKNPTAFYLCASGQSYNEQFFGPGTRLTVL.

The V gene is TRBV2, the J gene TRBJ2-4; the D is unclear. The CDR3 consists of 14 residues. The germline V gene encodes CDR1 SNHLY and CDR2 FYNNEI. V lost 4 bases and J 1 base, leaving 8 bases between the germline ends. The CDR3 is CASSGPEAKNIQYF. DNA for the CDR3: TGTGCCAGCAGTGGACCGGAGGCCAAAAACATTCAGTACTTC.

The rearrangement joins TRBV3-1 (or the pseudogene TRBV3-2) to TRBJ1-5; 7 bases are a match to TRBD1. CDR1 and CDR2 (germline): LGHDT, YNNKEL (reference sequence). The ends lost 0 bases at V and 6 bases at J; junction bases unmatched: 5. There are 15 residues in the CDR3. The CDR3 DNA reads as TGTGCCAGCAGCCAAGATTGGTCAGGGGGTCAGCCCCAGCATTTT. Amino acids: CASSQDWSGGQPQHF.

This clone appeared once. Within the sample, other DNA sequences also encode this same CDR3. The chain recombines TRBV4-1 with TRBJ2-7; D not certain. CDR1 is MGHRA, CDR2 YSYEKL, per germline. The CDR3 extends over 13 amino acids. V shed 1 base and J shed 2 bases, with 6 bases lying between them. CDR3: CASSQVSAYEQYF. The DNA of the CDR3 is TGCGCCAGCAGCCAAGTTTCAGCCTACGAGCAGTACTTC.

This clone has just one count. This CDR3 is CASSPGMYQETQYF. The CDR3 DNA sequence: TGTGCCAGCAGCCCGGGGATGTACCAAGAGACCCAGTACTTC. The chain uses TRBV7-8 and TRBJ2-5; tentative D call: TRBD2 (5 bases). From germline, CDR1 is SGHVS and CDR2 FQNEAQ. The V end lost 5 bases, the J end lost 0 bases, and 10 bases lay between the germline ends. The CDR3 contains 14 residues. Looking up the rest from reference TRBV7-8 and TRBJ2-5 gives the full variable domain: GAGVSQSPRYKVAKRGQDVALRCDPISGHVSLFWYQQALGQGPEFLTYFQNEAQLDKSGLPSDRFFAERPEGSVSTLKIQRTQQEDSAVYLCASSPGMYQETQYFGPGTRLLVL.

The CDR3 is CASSLTTSYAGTSTDTQYF. DNA of the CDR3: TGTGCCAGCAGCTTAACTACCTCCTATGCGGGCACTAGCACAGATACGCAGTATTTT. The V and J genes are TRBV7-3 and TRBJ2-3; weak D call: TRBD2 (5 bases). Between the trimmed V and J ends, which lost 0 bases and 0 bases, there was a span of 19 bases. The CDR3 has 19 residues. The germline CDR1 and CDR2 sequences are SGHTA and FQGTGA. Filled out from reference TRBV7-3 and TRBJ2-3, the complete variable domain reads GAGVSQTPSNKVTEKGKYVELRCDPISGHTALYWYRQSLGQGPEFLIYFQGTGAADDSGLPNDRFFAVRPEGSVSTLKIQRTERGDSAVYLCASSLTTSYAGTSTDTQYFGPGTRLTVL.

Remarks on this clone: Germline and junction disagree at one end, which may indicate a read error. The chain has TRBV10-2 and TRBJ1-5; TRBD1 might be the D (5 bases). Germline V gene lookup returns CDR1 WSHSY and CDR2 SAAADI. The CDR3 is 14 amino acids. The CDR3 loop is CATGRVMSIQPQHF. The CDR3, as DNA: TGCGCCACGGGCAGGGTTATGAGCATTCAGCCCCAGCATTTT.

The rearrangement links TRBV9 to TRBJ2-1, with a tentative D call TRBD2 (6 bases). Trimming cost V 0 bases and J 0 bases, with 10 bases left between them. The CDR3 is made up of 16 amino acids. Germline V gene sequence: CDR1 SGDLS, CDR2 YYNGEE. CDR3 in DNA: TGTGCCAGCAGCGTAGGGGGGAGGAGCTCCTACAATGAGCAGTTCTTC. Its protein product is CASSVGGRSSYNEQFF.

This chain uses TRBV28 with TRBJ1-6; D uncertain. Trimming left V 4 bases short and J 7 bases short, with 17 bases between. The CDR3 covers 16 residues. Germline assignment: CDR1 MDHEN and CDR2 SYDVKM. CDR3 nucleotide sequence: TGTGCCAGCAGTTCCCTGAGGGCCGATGGGAATTCACCCCTCCACTTT. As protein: CASSSLRADGNSPLHF.

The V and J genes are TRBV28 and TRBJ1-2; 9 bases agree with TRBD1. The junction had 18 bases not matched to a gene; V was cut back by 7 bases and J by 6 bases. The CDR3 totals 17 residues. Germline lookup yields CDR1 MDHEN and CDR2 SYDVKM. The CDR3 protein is CASTLMGGGTGKDGYTF. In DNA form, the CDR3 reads TGTGCCAGCACCCTCATGGGGGGAGGGACAGGGAAAGATGGCTACACCTTC.

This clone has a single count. Here the CDR3 DNA reads TGTGCCAGCAAGTTCAGGGGCTCCTACAATGAGCAGTTCTTC. Protein: CASKFRGSYNEQFF. The chain employs TRBV5-4 and TRBJ2-1, with a possible D match to TRBD1 (6 bases). Germline loops: CDR1 SGHNT, CDR2 YYREEE (reference sequence). The CDR3 covers 14 residues. V lost 6 bases and J 0 bases, leaving 10 bases between the germline ends.

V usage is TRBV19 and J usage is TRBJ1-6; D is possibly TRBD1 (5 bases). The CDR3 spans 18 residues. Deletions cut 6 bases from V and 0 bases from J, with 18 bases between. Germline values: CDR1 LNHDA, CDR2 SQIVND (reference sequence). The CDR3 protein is CASSQPDILSSYNSPLHF. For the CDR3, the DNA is TGTGCCAGTAGCCAACCGGACATCTTGAGCTCCTATAATTCACCCCTCCACTTT.

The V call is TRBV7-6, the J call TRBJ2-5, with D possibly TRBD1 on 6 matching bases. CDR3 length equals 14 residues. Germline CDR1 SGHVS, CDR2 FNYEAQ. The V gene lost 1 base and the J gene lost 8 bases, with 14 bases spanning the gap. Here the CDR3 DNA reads TGTGCCAGCAGCTTAGGAGGGGGTCTTCTCACCCAGTACTTC. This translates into CASSLGGGLLTQYF. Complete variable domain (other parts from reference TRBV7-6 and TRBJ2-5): GAGVSQSPRYKVTKRGQDVALRCDPISGHVSLYWYRQALGQGPEFLTYFNYEAQQDKSGLPNDRFSAERPEGSISTLTIQRTEQRDSAMYRCASSLGGGLLTQYFGPGTRLLVL.